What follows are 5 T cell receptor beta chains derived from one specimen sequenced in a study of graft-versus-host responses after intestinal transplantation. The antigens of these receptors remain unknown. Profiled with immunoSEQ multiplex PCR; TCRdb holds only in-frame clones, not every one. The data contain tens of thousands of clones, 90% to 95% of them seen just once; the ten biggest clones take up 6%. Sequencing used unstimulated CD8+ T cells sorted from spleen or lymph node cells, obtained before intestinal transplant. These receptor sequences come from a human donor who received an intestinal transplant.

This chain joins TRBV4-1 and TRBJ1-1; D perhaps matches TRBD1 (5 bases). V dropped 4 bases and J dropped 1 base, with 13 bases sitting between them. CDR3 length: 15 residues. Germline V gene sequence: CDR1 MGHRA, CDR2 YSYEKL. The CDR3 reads CASSRPGRGNTEAFF. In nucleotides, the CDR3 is TGCGCCAGCAGCCGACCGGGGCGTGGGAACACTGAAGCTTTCTTT.

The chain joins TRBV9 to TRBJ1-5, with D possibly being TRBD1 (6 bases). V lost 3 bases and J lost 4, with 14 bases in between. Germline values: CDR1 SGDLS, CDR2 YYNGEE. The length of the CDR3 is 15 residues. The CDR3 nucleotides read TGTGCCAGCAGCGCCTCCGGGGGGGCTAATCAGCCCCAGCATTTT. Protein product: CASSASGGANQPQHF. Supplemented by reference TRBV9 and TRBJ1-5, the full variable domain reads DSGVTQTPKHLITATGQRVTLRCSPRSGDLSVYWYQQSLDQGLQFLIQYYNGEERAKGNILERFSAQQFPDLHSELNLSSLELGDSALYFCASSASGGANQPQHFGDGTRLSIL.

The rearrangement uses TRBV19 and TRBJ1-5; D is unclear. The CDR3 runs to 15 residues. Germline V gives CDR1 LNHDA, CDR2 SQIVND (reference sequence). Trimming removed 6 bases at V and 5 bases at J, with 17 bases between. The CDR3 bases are TGTGCCAGTAGGGTCAGGAAACCGGGTTATCAGCCCCAGCATTTT. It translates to CASRVRKPGYQPQHF.

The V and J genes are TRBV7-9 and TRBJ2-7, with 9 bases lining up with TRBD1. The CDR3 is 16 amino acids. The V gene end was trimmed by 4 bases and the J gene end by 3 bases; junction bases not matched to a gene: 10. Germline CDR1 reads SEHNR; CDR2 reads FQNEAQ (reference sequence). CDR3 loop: CASSSIDRGSNYEQYF. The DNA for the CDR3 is TGTGCCAGCAGCTCGATTGACAGGGGGAGTAACTACGAGCAGTACTTC.

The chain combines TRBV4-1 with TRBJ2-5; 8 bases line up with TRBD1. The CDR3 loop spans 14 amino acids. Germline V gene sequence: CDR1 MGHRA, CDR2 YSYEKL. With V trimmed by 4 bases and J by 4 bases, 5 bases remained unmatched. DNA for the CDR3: TGCGCCAGCAGCCTCCAGGGGGCGGGAGAGACCCAGTACTTC. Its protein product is CASSLQGAGETQYF.